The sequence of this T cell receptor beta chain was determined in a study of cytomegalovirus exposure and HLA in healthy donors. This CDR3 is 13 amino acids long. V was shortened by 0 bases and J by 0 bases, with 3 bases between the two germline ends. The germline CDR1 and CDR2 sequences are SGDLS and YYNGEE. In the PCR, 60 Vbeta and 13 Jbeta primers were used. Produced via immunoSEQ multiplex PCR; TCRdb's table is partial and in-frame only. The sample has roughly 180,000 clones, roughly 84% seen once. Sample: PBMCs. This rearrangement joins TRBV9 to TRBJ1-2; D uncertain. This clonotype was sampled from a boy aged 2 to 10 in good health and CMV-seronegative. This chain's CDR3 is CASSVEPNYGYTF. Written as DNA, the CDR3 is TGTGCCAGCAGCGTAGAGCCTAACTATGGCTACACCTTC.